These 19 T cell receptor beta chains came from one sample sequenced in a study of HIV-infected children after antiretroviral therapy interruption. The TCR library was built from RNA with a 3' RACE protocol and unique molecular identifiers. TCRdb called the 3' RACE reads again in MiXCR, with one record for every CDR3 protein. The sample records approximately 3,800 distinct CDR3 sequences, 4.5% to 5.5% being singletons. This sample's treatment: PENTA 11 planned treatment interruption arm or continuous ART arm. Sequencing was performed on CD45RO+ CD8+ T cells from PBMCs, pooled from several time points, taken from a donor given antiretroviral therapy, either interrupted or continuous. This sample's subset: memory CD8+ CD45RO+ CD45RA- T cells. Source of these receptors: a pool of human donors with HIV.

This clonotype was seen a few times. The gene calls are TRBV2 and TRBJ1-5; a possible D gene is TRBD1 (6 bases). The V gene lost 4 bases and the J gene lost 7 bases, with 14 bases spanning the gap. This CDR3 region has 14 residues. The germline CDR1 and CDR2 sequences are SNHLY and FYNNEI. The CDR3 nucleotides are TGTGCCAGCAGTGCCCGACAGGCCGGACAGCCCCAGCATTTT. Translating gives CASSARQAGQPQHF.

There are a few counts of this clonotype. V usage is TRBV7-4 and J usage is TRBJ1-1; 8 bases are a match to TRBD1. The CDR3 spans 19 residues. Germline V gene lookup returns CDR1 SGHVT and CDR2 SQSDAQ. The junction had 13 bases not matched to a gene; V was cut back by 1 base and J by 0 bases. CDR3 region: CASSLERRQGAHLNTEAFF. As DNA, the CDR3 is TGTGCCAGCAGCTTAGAAAGGCGGCAGGGGGCCCACTTGAACACTGAAGCTTTCTTT.

CDR3 bases: TGCAGTGCCCTCAACGGGCGGGGGGGCCGTACCGGGGAGCTGTTTTTT. Translation: CSALNGRGGRTGELFF. The chain links TRBV20-1 to TRBJ2-2, with 9 bases matching TRBD2. Germline V CDR1 and CDR2: DFQATT, SNEGSKA (reference sequence). The CDR3 is 16 amino acids. V dropped 6 bases and J dropped 5; count of bases not matched to a gene: 13.

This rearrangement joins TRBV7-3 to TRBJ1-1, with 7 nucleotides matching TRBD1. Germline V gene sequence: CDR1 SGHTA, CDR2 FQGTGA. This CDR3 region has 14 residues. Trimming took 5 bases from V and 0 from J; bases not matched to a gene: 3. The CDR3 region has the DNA TGTGCCAGCAGCCGAACAGGGGTGAACACTGAAGCTTTCTTT. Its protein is CASSRTGVNTEAFF.

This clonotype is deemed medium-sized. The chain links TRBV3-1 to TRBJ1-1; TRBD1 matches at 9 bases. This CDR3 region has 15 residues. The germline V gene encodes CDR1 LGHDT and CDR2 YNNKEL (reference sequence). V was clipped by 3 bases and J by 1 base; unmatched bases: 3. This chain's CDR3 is CASSHGTGRNTEAFF. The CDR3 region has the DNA TGTGCCAGCAGCCATGGGACAGGGAGGAACACTGAAGCTTTCTTT.

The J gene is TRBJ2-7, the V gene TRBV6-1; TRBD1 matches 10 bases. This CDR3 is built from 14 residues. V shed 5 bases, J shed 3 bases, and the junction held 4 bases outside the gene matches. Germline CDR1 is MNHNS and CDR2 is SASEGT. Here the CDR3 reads CASSPWTGGYEQYF. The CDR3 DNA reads TGTGCCAGCAGTCCCTGGACAGGGGGCTACGAGCAGTACTTC.

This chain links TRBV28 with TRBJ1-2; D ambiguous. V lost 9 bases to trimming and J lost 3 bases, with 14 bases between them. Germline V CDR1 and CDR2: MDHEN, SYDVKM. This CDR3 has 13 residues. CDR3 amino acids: CASSLDGYYGYTF. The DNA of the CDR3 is TGTGCCAGTTCCTTAGACGGCTACTATGGCTACACCTTC.

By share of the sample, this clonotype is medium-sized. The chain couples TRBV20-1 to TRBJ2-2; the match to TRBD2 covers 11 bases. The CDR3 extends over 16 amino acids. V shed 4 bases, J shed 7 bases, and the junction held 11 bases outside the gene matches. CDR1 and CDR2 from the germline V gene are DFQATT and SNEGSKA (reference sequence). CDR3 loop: CSAKDELAGDHGELFF. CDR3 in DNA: TGCAGTGCTAAAGATGAACTAGCGGGAGACCACGGGGAGCTGTTTTTT.

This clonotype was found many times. The CDR3 sequence is CASSLEYGVVYEQYF. The CDR3 nucleotides are TGTGCCAGCAGCTTAGAGTACGGAGTCGTCTACGAGCAGTACTTC. The chain employs TRBV11-2 and TRBJ2-7; D remains ambiguous. The CDR3 runs to 15 residues. Per germline, CDR1 SGHAT and CDR2 FQNNGV. Trimming stripped 0 bases from V and 3 bases from J, with 12 bases between.

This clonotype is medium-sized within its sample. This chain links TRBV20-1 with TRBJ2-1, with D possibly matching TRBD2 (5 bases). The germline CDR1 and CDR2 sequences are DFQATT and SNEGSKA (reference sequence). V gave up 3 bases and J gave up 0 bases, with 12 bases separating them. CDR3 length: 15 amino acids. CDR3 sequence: CSARHPGTSYNEQFF. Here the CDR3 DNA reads TGCAGTGCTAGGCATCCGGGAACCTCCTACAATGAGCAGTTCTTC.

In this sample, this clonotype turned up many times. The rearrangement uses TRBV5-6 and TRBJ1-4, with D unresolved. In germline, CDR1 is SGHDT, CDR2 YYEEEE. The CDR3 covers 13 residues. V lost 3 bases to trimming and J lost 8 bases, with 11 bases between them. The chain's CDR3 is CASSSTPGEKLFF. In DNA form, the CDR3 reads TGTGCCAGCAGCTCTACGCCGGGGGAAAAACTGTTTTTT.

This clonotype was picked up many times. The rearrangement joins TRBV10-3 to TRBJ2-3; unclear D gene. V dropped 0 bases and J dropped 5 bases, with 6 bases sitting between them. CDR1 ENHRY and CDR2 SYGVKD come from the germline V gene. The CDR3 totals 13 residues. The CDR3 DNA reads TGTGCCATCAGTGAGTCTCCCGGAGATACGCAGTATTTT. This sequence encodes CAISESPGDTQYF.

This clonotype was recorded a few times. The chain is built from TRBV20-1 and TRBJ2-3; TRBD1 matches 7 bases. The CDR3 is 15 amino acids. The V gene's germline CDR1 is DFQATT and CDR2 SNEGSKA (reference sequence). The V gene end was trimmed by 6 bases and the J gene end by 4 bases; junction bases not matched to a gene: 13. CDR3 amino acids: CSATDREPNADTQYF. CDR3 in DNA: TGCAGTGCCACAGACAGGGAACCCAACGCAGATACGCAGTATTTT.

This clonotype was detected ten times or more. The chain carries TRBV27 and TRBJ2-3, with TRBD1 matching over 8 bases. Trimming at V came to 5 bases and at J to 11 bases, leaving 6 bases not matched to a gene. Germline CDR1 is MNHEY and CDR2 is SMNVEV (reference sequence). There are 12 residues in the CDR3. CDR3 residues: CASSPPGGGQYF. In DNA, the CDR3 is TGTGCCAGCAGTCCCCCAGGGGGCGGGCAGTATTTT.

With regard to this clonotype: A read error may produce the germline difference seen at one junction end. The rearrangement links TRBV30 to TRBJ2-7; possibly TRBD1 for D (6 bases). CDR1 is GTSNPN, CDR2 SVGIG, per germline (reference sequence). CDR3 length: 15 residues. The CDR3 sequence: CARSVRRPGAYEQYF. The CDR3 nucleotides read TGTGCCCGGAGTGTAAGGCGCCCAGGGGCCTACGAGCAGTACTTC.

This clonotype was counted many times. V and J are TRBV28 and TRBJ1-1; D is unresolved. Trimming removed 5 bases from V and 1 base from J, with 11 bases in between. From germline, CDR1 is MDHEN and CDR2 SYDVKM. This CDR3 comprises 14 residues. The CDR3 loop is CASSPRRTNTEAFF. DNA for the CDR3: TGTGCCAGCAGTCCCCGTAGGACGAACACTGAAGCTTTCTTT.

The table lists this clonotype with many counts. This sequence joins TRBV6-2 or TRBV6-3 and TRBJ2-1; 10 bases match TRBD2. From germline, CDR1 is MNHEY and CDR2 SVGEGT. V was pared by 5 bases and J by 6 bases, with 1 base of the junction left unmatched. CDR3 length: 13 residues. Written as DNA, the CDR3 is TGTGCCAGCAGTCGGACTAGCGGCAATGAGCAGTTCTTC. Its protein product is CASSRTSGNEQFF.

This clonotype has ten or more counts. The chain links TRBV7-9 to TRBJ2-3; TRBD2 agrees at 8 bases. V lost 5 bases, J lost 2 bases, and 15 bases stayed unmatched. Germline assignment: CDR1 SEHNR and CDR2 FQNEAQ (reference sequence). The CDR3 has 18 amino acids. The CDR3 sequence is CASSPNRLARTYTDTQYF. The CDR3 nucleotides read TGTGCCAGCAGCCCGAACCGACTAGCGAGAACTTACACAGATACGCAGTATTTT.

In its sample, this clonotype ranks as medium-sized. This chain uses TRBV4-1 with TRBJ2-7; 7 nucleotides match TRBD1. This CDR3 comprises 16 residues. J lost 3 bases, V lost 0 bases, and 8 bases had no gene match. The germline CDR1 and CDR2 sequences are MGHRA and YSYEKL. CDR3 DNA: TGCGCCAGCAGCCAAGAATGGGGGACAGAGAACTACGAGCAGTACTTC. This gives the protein CASSQEWGTENYEQYF.